Listed here is a single TCR beta chain. V lost 0 bases, J lost 3 bases, and 15 bases stayed unmatched. The CDR3 contains 19 residues. Germline loops: CDR1 LGHDT, CDR2 YNNKEL (reference sequence). This sample was taken from a study of blood T cell repertoires in COVID-19. Original methodology: Amplification from reference gene primers served as the basis for estimated nucleated cell counts. Clones were read by immunoSEQ multiplex PCR, and TCRdb kept only the in-frame ones, dropping some. V, J and clone size derive from that table, while D and trimming were established from the DNA sequence. This table holds about 260,000 clones, about 80% found once.

Input material: peripheral blood. This clonotype originated in a woman in her 50s who had recovered from COVID-19. This chain connects TRBV3-1 (or the pseudogene TRBV3-2) to TRBJ2-3; 7 positions agree with TRBD2. CDR3 in amino acids: CASSQEGGPGGLRTDTQYF. DNA for the CDR3: TGTGCCAGCAGCCAAGAGGGGGGTCCGGGAGGCCTTAGGACAGATACGCAGTATTTT.